This is a list of T cell receptor beta chains from one sample in a study of blood T cell repertoires in COVID-19. Here immunoSEQ multiplex PCR was the method, and the copy in TCRdb shows in-frame clones only, minus some. Found here are around 210,000 clones, 84% of them singletons; the top ten hold under 15%. The sequencing input was peripheral blood. The receptors shown here come from a human donor in a cohort sampled during active COVID-19. The CDR3 runs from the conserved cysteine through the conserved F or W. Fields, in order: CDR3 DNA, CDR3 protein, D gene, J gene, clone size, V gene. A D gene is named only where the DNA matches it firmly. Part of the rows lack a size; the others show once, few, many or a class for expanded clones.

CDR3 DNA: TGCGCCAGCAGCTTGGGAGGGAACACCGGGGAGCTGTTTTTT
CDR3 protein: CASSLGGNTGELFF
D gene: NA
J gene: TRBJ2-2
clone size: few
V gene: TRBV5-1

CDR3 DNA: TGTGCCAGCAGTCCGCGGGAATGGTCGGAGACCCAGTACTTC
CDR3 protein: CASSPREWSETQYF
D gene: NA
J gene: TRBJ2-5
clone size: NA
V gene: TRBV27

CDR3 DNA: TGTGCCTGGAGTGTGCTAACTAGCGGGAAATACGAGCAGTACTTC
CDR3 protein: CAWSVLTSGKYEQYF
D gene: TRBD2
J gene: TRBJ2-7
clone size: once
V gene: TRBV30

CDR3 DNA: TGTGCCTGGAGAAAATCACCTTGGGCTAATTCACCCCTCCACTTT
CDR3 protein: CAWRKSPWANSPLHF
D gene: NA
J gene: TRBJ1-6
clone size: once
V gene: TRBV30

CDR3 DNA: TGTGCCAGCAGCTTCCCTAGGGGGATGAACACTGAAGCTTTCTTT
CDR3 protein: CASSFPRGMNTEAFF
D gene: NA
J gene: TRBJ1-1
clone size: NA
V gene: TRBV9

CDR3 DNA: TGTGCCAGCAGTTTGGCGACTAGCGGGAGTTACGAGCAGTACTTC
CDR3 protein: CASSLATSGSYEQYF
D gene: TRBD2
J gene: TRBJ2-7
clone size: NA
V gene: TRBV27

CDR3 DNA: TGTGCCAGTAGTATAGGGGGACAGGGCGCCGGGGGCGAGCAGTACTTC
CDR3 protein: CASSIGGQGAGGEQYF
D gene: TRBD1
J gene: TRBJ2-7
clone size: NA
V gene: TRBV19

CDR3 DNA: TGTGCCAGCAGTGAAACCAACTACTATTCTCAGTTCTTC
CDR3 protein: CASSETNYYSQFF
D gene: NA
J gene: TRBJ2-1
clone size: NA
V gene: TRBV6-1

CDR3 DNA: TGTGCCAGCAGCTTGCAGTTACAAGAGACCCAGTACTTC
CDR3 protein: CASSLQLQETQYF
D gene: NA
J gene: TRBJ2-5
clone size: NA
V gene: TRBV11-2

CDR3 DNA: TGTGCCAGCAGTTTATCGCCGGGGAGACGAACAGATACGCAGTATTTT
CDR3 protein: CASSLSPGRRTDTQYF
D gene: NA
J gene: TRBJ2-3
clone size: NA
V gene: TRBV27

CDR3 DNA: TGTGCCAGCAGCCAAGTTCTAGCGGGAGCCATTCAGTACTTC
CDR3 protein: CASSQVLAGAIQYF
D gene: TRBD2
J gene: TRBJ2-4
clone size: NA
V gene: TRBV3-1/TRBV3-2

CDR3 DNA: TGTGCCAGCAGTTTGCAACAGGGACTAGGAAACACCATATATTTT
CDR3 protein: CASSLQQGLGNTIYF
D gene: NA
J gene: TRBJ1-3
clone size: NA
V gene: TRBV28

CDR3 DNA: TGTGCCAGCAGTTACTCCCAGCGGGAAGAGTTCTTC
CDR3 protein: CASSYSQREEFF
D gene: TRBD2
J gene: TRBJ2-1
clone size: NA
V gene: TRBV6-5

CDR3 DNA: TGTGCCAGCAGCTCCCAAACCTACGAGCAGTACTTC
CDR3 protein: CASSSQTYEQYF
D gene: NA
J gene: TRBJ2-7
clone size: NA
V gene: TRBV7-9

CDR3 DNA: TGCGCCAGCAGCTTGGTTCTTTCCGGGGAGCTGTTTTTT
CDR3 protein: CASSLVLSGELFF
D gene: NA
J gene: TRBJ2-2
clone size: NA
V gene: TRBV5-1

CDR3 DNA: TGTGCCAGCAGCCAAGATCTTAGCGGGAGGGCCACAGATACGCAGTATTTT
CDR3 protein: CASSQDLSGRATDTQYF
D gene: TRBD2
J gene: TRBJ2-3
clone size: NA
V gene: TRBV3-1/TRBV3-2

CDR3 DNA: TGTGCCACCAGTGAAACCGGGACAGGGGTGTTAGAGACCCAGTACTTC
CDR3 protein: CATSETGTGVLETQYF
D gene: TRBD1
J gene: TRBJ2-5
clone size: NA
V gene: TRBV24-1

CDR3 DNA: TGTGCCAGTAGTCGGTCGACAGGGTACAATCCCGCCTACGAGCAGTACTTC
CDR3 protein: CASSRSTGYNPAYEQYF
D gene: TRBD1
J gene: TRBJ2-7
clone size: NA
V gene: TRBV19

CDR3 DNA: TGTGCCAGCAGATCCCTGGGGACAGGAGAAACTGAAGCTTTCTTT
CDR3 protein: CASRSLGTGETEAFF
D gene: TRBD1
J gene: TRBJ1-1
clone size: NA
V gene: TRBV7-9

CDR3 DNA: TGTGCCAGCAGTGAAGCGGGAGCAGGGGGGTACAATGAGCAGTTCTTC
CDR3 protein: CASSEAGAGGYNEQFF
D gene: NA
J gene: TRBJ2-1
clone size: NA
V gene: TRBV2

CDR3 DNA: TGTGCCAGTAGTATTCTGGGGACTAGCGGCTCCTACGAGCAGTACTTC
CDR3 protein: CASSILGTSGSYEQYF
D gene: TRBD2
J gene: TRBJ2-7
clone size: NA
V gene: TRBV19

CDR3 DNA: TGTGCCACCAGCAGGGAAGGGAGACTTAATGAAAAACTGTTTTTT
CDR3 protein: CATSREGRLNEKLFF
D gene: NA
J gene: TRBJ1-4
clone size: NA
V gene: TRBV15

CDR3 DNA: TGTGCCAGCAGTTACCACAGGGTAGGGATGCAGTATTTT
CDR3 protein: CASSYHRVGMQYF
D gene: NA
J gene: TRBJ2-3
clone size: NA
V gene: TRBV6-5

CDR3 DNA: TGTGCCAGCACGATTTCAACAGCGAACACTGAAGCTTTCTTT
CDR3 protein: CASTISTANTEAFF
D gene: NA
J gene: TRBJ1-1
clone size: NA
V gene: TRBV6-5

CDR3 DNA: TGTGCCAGCAGTCTCTCCTACAATGAGCAGTTCTTC
CDR3 protein: CASSLSYNEQFF
D gene: NA
J gene: TRBJ2-1
clone size: NA
V gene: TRBV6-5

CDR3 DNA: TGTGCCAGCAGTTCCCCCGGGACAGAAGAGACTCAGTACTTC
CDR3 protein: CASSSPGTEETQYF
D gene: TRBD1
J gene: TRBJ2-5
clone size: NA
V gene: TRBV6-6

CDR3 DNA: TGTGCCACCAGTGCACGTACAGCCAGGCGGGATACCCAGTACTTC
CDR3 protein: CATSARTARRDTQYF
D gene: NA
J gene: TRBJ2-5
clone size: NA
V gene: TRBV15

CDR3 DNA: TGTGCCAGTAGTTTCAGAGGGTATAGCAATCAGCCCCAGCATTTT
CDR3 protein: CASSFRGYSNQPQHF
D gene: NA
J gene: TRBJ1-5
clone size: NA
V gene: TRBV19

CDR3 DNA: TGTGCCAGCAGCTTACGCGGGGGGAACTACAATGAGCAGTTCTTC
CDR3 protein: CASSLRGGNYNEQFF
D gene: TRBD2
J gene: TRBJ2-1
clone size: NA
V gene: TRBV7-9

CDR3 DNA: TGTGCCAGCAGTTCCGCTAGCGGGTCGGAGACCCAGTACTTC
CDR3 protein: CASSSASGSETQYF
D gene: TRBD2
J gene: TRBJ2-5
clone size: NA
V gene: TRBV27

CDR3 DNA: TGTGCCAGCAGCCAAGATGTGGGCACGGAGGCCTACGAGCAGTACTTC
CDR3 protein: CASSQDVGTEAYEQYF
D gene: NA
J gene: TRBJ2-7
clone size: NA
V gene: TRBV4-2

CDR3 DNA: TGTGCCAGCAGTTACTCGGACAGGACAAACACCATATATTTT
CDR3 protein: CASSYSDRTNTIYF
D gene: TRBD1
J gene: TRBJ1-3
clone size: NA
V gene: TRBV6-6

CDR3 DNA: TGTGCCAGCAGCACAGGGGTGATGAGTCGTCAGCCCCAGCATTTT
CDR3 protein: CASSTGVMSRQPQHF
D gene: TRBD1
J gene: TRBJ1-5
clone size: NA
V gene: TRBV27

CDR3 DNA: TGTGCCAGCAGTTCCCGGGGGGATGAGCAGTTCTTC
CDR3 protein: CASSSRGDEQFF
D gene: TRBD2
J gene: TRBJ2-1
clone size: NA
V gene: TRBV6-1

CDR3 DNA: TGTGCCAGCAGCTTAGCGAGGTCCCCGGAGGGAGAGACCCAGTACTTC
CDR3 protein: CASSLARSPEGETQYF
D gene: NA
J gene: TRBJ2-5
clone size: NA
V gene: TRBV7-8

CDR3 DNA: TGTGCCAGCAGTTCCGGGACTAGCATAGAGACCCAGTACTTC
CDR3 protein: CASSSGTSIETQYF
D gene: TRBD2
J gene: TRBJ2-5
clone size: NA
V gene: TRBV28

CDR3 DNA: TGTGCCAGCAGGAGAGTAGATGAGCAGTTCTTC
CDR3 protein: CASRRVDEQFF
D gene: NA
J gene: TRBJ2-1
clone size: NA
V gene: TRBV28

CDR3 DNA: TGTGCCAGCAGTCCCCGGGAGCTCCGTGAGCCCCAGCATTTT
CDR3 protein: CASSPRELREPQHF
D gene: NA
J gene: TRBJ1-5
clone size: NA
V gene: TRBV6-5

CDR3 DNA: TGTGCCAGCAGTTTAAGTTCCGGACTAGCGGGAGTACAGGAGACCCAGTACTTC
CDR3 protein: CASSLSSGLAGVQETQYF
D gene: TRBD2
J gene: TRBJ2-5
clone size: NA
V gene: TRBV27

CDR3 DNA: TGTGCCAGTCGGGACACCAATAATTCACCCCTCCACTTT
CDR3 protein: CASRDTNNSPLHF
D gene: NA
J gene: TRBJ1-6
clone size: NA
V gene: TRBV6-5

CDR3 DNA: TGTGCCAGCAGTTACCAATCCGGGACTAGCAATGAGCAGTTCTTC
CDR3 protein: CASSYQSGTSNEQFF
D gene: TRBD2
J gene: TRBJ2-1
clone size: NA
V gene: TRBV6-5

CDR3 DNA: TGTGCCAGCAGCCACTATCTGGGGAGACTACCACAATCCTACGAGCAGTACTTC
CDR3 protein: CASSHYLGRLPQSYEQYF
D gene: NA
J gene: TRBJ2-7
clone size: NA
V gene: TRBV5-8

CDR3 DNA: TGTGCCAGCAGCGTTCCCAGTGCGGGGAAGCAGTACTTC
CDR3 protein: CASSVPSAGKQYF
D gene: NA
J gene: TRBJ2-7
clone size: NA
V gene: TRBV5-6

CDR3 DNA: TGTGCCAGCAGTGCTTTATTTAGCGGGAGGGCCCTGAGCGAGCAGTACTTC
CDR3 protein: CASSALFSGRALSEQYF
D gene: TRBD2
J gene: TRBJ2-7
clone size: NA
V gene: TRBV28

CDR3 DNA: TGTGCCAGCAGTTTCGGGACAGGCCCTTCCCCAGGGGGCTACACCTTC
CDR3 protein: CASSFGTGPSPGGYTF
D gene: TRBD1
J gene: TRBJ1-2
clone size: NA
V gene: TRBV28

CDR3 DNA: TGTGCCGGGCACATCAACGAGAGGGCCCCCTACGAGCAGTACTTC
CDR3 protein: CAGHINERAPYEQYF
D gene: NA
J gene: TRBJ2-7
clone size: NA
V gene: TRBV6-4

CDR3 DNA: TGTGCCAGTAGTACACCGGGACTAGCGGATCCCTACGAGCAGTACTTC
CDR3 protein: CASSTPGLADPYEQYF
D gene: TRBD2
J gene: TRBJ2-7
clone size: once
V gene: TRBV19

CDR3 DNA: TGTGCCAGCAGCCAAGATCTGACAGGAGTAATGAACACTGAAGCTTTCTTT
CDR3 protein: CASSQDLTGVMNTEAFF
D gene: NA
J gene: TRBJ1-1
clone size: NA
V gene: TRBV4-2

CDR3 DNA: TGTGCCAGCAGTTTCCATAACACTGAAGCTTTCTTT
CDR3 protein: CASSFHNTEAFF
D gene: NA
J gene: TRBJ1-1
clone size: NA
V gene: TRBV28

CDR3 DNA: TGTGCCTGGAAACGCCGGGACAGGGGATTCGGGAATGAGCAGTTCTTC
CDR3 protein: CAWKRRDRGFGNEQFF
D gene: TRBD1
J gene: TRBJ2-1
clone size: once
V gene: TRBV30

CDR3 DNA: TGTGCCACCAGTGATCCCAGGCAGGGGGATACCGGGGAGCTGTTTTTT
CDR3 protein: CATSDPRQGDTGELFF
D gene: TRBD1
J gene: TRBJ2-2
clone size: NA
V gene: TRBV24-1

CDR3 DNA: TGTGCCAGCAGCGCATGGACAGGGCCCAATCAGCCCCAGCATTTT
CDR3 protein: CASSAWTGPNQPQHF
D gene: TRBD1
J gene: TRBJ1-5
clone size: NA
V gene: TRBV5-5

CDR3 DNA: TGTGCCAGCAGTCGACTAGCGGGAGAACGTGAGCAGTTCTTC
CDR3 protein: CASSRLAGEREQFF
D gene: TRBD2
J gene: TRBJ2-1
clone size: NA
V gene: TRBV6-5

CDR3 DNA: TGTGCCAGCAGTCGGATCCGGGACACGAATCAGCCCCAGCATTTT
CDR3 protein: CASSRIRDTNQPQHF
D gene: NA
J gene: TRBJ1-5
clone size: NA
V gene: TRBV27